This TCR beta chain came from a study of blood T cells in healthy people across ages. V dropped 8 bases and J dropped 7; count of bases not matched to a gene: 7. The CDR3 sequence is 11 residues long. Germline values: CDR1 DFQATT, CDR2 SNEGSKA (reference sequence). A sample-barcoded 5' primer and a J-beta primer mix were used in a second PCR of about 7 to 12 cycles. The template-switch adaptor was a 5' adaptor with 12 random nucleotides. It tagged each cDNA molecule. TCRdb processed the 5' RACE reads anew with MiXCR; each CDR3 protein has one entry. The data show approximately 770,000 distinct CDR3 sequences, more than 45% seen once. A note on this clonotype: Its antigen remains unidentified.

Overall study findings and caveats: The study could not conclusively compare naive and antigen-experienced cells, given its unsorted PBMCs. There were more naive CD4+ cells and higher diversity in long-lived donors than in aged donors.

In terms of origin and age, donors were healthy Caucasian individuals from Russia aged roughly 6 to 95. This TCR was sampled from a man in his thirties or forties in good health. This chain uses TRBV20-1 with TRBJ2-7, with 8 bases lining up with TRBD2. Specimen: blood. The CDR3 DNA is TGCAGTTCGGGAGGGAACAATGAGCAGTACTTC. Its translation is CSSGGNNEQYF.